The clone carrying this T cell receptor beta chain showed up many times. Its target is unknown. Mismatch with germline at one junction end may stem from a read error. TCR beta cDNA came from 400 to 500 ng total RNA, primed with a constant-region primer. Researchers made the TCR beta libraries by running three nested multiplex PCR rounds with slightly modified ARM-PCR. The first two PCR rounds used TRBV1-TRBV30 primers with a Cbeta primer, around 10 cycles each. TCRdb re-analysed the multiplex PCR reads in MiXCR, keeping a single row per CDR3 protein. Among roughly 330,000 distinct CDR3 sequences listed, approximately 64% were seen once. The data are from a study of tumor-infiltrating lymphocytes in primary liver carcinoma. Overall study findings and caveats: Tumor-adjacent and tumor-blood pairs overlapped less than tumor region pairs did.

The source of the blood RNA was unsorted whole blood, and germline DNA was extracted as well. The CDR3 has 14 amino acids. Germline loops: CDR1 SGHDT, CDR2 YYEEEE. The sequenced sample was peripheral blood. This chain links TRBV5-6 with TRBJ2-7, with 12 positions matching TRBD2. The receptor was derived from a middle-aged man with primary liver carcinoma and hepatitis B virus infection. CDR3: CASSLAGGTYEQYF. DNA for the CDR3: TGCGCCAGCAGCCTAGCGGGAGGGACCTACGAGCAGTACTTC.